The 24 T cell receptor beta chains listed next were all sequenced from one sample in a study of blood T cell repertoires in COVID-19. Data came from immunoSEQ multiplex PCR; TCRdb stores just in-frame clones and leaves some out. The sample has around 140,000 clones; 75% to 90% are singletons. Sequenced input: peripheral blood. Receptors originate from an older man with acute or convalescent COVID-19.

The CDR3 protein is CASSFPQGDAYNSPLHF. The CDR3 coding sequence is TGTGCCAGCAGTTTCCCACAGGGCGATGCCTATAATTCACCCCTCCACTTT. V is TRBV28 and J is TRBJ1-6, with TRBD1 as a possible D gene (6 bases). This CDR3 has 17 residues. V dropped 3 bases and J dropped 2 bases, with 14 bases sitting between them. Germline CDR1 MDHEN, CDR2 SYDVKM.

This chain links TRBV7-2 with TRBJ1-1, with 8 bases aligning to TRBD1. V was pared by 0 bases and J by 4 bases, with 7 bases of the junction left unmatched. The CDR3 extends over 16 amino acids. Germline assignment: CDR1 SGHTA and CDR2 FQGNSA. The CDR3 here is CASSLAPGGAGTEAFF. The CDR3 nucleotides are TGTGCCAGCAGCTTAGCCCCAGGGGGCGCGGGCACTGAAGCTTTCTTT.

For the CDR3, the DNA is TGCGCCAGCAGGGGGACAACCGGGACTGAAGCTTTCTTT. Its protein is CASRGTTGTEAFF. J is TRBJ1-1 and V is TRBV5-1; the D gene is possibly TRBD1 (6 bases). Germline CDR1 reads SGHRS; CDR2 reads YFSETQ. This CDR3 region has 13 residues. V was trimmed by 5 bases and J by 5 bases, leaving 13 bases between them.

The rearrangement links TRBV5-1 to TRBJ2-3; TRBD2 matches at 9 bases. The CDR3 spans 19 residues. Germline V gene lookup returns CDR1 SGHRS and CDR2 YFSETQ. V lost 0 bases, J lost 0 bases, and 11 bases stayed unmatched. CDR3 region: CASSLAWTNAGGSTDTQYF. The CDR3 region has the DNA TGCGCCAGCAGCTTGGCCTGGACTAATGCGGGGGGGAGCACAGATACGCAGTATTTT.

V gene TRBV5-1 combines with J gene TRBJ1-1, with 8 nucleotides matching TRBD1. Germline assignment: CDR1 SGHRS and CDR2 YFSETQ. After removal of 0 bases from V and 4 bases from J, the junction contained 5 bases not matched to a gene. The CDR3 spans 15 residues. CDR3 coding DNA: TGCGCCAGCAGCTTGGGGGACAGGCAAAGCACTGAAGCTTTCTTT. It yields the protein CASSLGDRQSTEAFF.

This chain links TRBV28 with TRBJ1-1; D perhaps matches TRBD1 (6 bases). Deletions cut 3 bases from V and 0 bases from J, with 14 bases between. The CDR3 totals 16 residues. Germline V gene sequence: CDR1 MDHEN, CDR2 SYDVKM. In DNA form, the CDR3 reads TGTGCCAGCAGTTTTCGGGGGGCAAACATGAACACTGAAGCTTTCTTT. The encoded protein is CASSFRGANMNTEAFF.

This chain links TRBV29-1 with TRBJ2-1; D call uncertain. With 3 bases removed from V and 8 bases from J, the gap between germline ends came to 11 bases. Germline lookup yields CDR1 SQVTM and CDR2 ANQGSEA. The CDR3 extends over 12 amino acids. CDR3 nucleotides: TGCAGCGTTGATGGGTTGGGCGATGAGCAGTTCTTC. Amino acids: CSVDGLGDEQFF.

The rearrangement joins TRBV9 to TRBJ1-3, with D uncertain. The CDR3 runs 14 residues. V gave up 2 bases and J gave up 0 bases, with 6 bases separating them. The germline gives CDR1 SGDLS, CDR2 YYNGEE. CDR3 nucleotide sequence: TGTGCCAGCAGCGTCGCCAGCTCTGGAAACACCATATATTTT. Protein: CASSVASSGNTIYF.

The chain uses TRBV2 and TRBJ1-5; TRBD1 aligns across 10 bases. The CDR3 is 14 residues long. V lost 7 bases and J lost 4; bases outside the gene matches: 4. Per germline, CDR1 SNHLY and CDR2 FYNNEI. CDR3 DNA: TGTGCCAGCACCCCGGGACAGGGGAATCAGCCCCAGCATTTT. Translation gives CASTPGQGNQPQHF.

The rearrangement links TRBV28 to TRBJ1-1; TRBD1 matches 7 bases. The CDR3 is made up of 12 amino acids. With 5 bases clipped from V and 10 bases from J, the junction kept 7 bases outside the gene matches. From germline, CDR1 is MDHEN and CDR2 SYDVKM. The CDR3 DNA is TGTGCCAGCAGTCAGGGACAGCTAGTAGCTTTCTTT. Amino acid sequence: CASSQGQLVAFF.

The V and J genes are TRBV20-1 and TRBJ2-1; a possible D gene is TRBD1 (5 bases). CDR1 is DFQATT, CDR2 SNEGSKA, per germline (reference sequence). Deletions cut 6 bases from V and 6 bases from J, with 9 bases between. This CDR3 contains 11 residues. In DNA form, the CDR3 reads TGCAGTGCGACAGAGGCCAATGAGCAGTTCTTC. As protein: CSATEANEQFF.

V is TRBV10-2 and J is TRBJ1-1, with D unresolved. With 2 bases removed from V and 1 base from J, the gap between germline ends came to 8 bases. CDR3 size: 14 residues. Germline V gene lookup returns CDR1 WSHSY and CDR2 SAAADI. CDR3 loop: CASSEERANTEAFF. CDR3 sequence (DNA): TGCGCCAGCAGTGAGGAGAGGGCGAACACTGAAGCTTTCTTT.

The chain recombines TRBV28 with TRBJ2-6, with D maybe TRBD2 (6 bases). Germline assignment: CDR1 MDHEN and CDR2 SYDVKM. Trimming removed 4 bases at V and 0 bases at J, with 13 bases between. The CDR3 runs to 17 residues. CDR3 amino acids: CASSSPAGRSGANVLTF. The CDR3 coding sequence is TGTGCCAGCAGTTCCCCTGCGGGGCGCTCTGGGGCCAACGTCCTGACTTTC.

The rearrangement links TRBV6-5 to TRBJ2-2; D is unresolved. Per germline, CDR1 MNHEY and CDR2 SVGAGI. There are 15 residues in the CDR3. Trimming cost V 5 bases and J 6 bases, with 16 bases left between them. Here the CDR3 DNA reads TGTGCCAGCAGTCCAATCCGTACAGCCCCCGGGGAGCTGTTTTTT. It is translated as CASSPIRTAPGELFF.

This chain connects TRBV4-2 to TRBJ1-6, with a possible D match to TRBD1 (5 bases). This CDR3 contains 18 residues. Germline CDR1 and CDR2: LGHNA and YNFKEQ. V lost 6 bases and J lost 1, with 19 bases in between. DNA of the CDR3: TGTGCCAGCAGTCCCATCGCGGGACCGCTTTCCTATAATTCACCCCTCCACTTT. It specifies CASSPIAGPLSYNSPLHF.

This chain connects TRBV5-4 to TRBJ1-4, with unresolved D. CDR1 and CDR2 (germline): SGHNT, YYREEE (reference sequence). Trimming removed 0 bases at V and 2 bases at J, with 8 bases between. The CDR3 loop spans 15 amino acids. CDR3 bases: TGTGCCAGCAGCTTGGGTGGGAGGACTAATGAAAAACTGTTTTTT. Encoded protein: CASSLGGRTNEKLFF. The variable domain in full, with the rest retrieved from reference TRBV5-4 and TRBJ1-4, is ETGVTQSPTHLIKTRGQQVTLRCSSQSGHNTVSWYQQALGQGPQFIFQYYREEENGRGNFPPRFSGLQFPNYSSELNVNALELDDSALYLCASSLGGRTNEKLFFGSGTQLSVL.

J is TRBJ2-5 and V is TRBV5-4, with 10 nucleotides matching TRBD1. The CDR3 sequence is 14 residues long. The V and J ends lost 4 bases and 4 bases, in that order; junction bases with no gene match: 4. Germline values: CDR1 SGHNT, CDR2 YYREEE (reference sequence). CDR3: CASSPGQGIETQYF. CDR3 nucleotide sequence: TGTGCCAGCAGCCCGGGACAGGGGATAGAGACCCAGTACTTC.

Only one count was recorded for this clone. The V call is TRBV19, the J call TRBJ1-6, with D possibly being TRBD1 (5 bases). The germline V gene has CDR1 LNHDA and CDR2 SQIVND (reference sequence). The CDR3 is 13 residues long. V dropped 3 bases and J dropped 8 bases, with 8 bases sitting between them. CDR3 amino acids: CASSIDSYSPLHF. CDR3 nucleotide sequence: TGTGCCAGTAGTATCGACAGCTATTCACCCCTCCACTTT.

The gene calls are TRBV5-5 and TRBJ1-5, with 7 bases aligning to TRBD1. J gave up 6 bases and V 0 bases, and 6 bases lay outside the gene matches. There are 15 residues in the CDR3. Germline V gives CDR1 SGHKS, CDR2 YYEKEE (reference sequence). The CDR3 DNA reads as TGTGCCAGCAGCTTGGAGGGGGCGAAGGGTCAGCCCCAGCATTTT. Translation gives CASSLEGAKGQPQHF. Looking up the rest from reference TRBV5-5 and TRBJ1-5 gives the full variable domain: DAGVTQSPTHLIKTRGQQVTLRCSPISGHKSVSWYQQVLGQGPQFIFQYYEKEERGRGNFPDRFSARQFPNYSSELNVNALLLGDSALYLCASSLEGAKGQPQHFGDGTRLSIL.

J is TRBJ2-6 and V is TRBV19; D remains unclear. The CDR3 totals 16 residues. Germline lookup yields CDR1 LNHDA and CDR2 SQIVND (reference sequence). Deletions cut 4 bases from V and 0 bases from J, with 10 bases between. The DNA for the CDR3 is TGTGCCAGTAGTAACGTATGGGCCTCTGGGGCCAACGTCCTGACTTTC. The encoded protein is CASSNVWASGANVLTF.

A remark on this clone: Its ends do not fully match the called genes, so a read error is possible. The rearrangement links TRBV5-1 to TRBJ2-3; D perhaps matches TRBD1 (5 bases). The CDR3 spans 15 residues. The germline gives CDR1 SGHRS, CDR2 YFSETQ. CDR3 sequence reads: CASTLEGASTDTQYF. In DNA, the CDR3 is TGCGCCAGCACCTTGGAAGGGGCTTCCACAGATACGCAGTATTTT.

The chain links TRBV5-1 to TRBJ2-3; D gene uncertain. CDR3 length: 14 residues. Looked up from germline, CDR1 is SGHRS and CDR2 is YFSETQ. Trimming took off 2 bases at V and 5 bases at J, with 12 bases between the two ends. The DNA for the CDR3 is TGCGCCAGCAGCTTCCGGTTACTCAAAGATACGCAGTATTTT. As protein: CASSFRLLKDTQYF.

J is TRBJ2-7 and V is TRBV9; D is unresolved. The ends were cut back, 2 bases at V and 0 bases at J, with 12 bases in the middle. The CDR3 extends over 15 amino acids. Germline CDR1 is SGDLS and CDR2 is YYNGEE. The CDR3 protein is CASSVDAESSYEQYF. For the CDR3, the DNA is TGTGCCAGCAGCGTCGATGCGGAGAGCTCCTACGAGCAGTACTTC.

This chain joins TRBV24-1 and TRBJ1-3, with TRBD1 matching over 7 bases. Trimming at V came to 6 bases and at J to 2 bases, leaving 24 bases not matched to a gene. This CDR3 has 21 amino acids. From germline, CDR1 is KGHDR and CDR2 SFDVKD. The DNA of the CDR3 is TGTGCCACCAGTATTTCCCCCCGGCCTAGACAGGGCGTATCAACTGGAAACACCATATATTTT. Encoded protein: CATSISPRPRQGVSTGNTIYF.